One and the same sample provided the 8 T cell receptor beta chains below, sequenced in a study of blood T cell repertoires in COVID-19. The protocol was immunoSEQ multiplex PCR, while the TCRdb copy is restricted to in-frame clones and leaves out a portion. Here the sample spans about 92,000 clones, 80% being singletons. Material: peripheral blood. The receptors originated from a woman aged 65 to 85 with acute or convalescent COVID-19.

The CDR3 region has the DNA TGTGCCAGCAGCCCGGGAACAGCGGGGGGGCAGGAGACCCAGTACTTC. Translation: CASSPGTAGGQETQYF. The chain joins TRBV7-2 to TRBJ2-5, with 10 bases matching TRBD2. Losses at the gene ends were 5 bases for V and 5 bases for J; bases not matched to a gene: 11. The CDR3 extends over 16 amino acids. In germline, CDR1 is SGHTA, CDR2 FQGNSA.

This chain links TRBV7-9 with TRBJ1-4; D gene unclear. Germline CDR1 is SEHNR and CDR2 is FQNEAQ (reference sequence). Trimming cost V 3 bases and J 5 bases, with 10 bases left between them. This CDR3 has 14 amino acids. Here the CDR3 reads CASSFTPGNEKLFF. The CDR3 bases are TGTGCCAGCAGCTTCACCCCGGGGAATGAAAAACTGTTTTTT.

The chain carries TRBV10-3 and TRBJ1-1; no reliable D call. CDR3 length: 13 residues. The V end was cut by 4 bases, the J end by 8 bases, with 14 bases between. CDR1 is ENHRY and CDR2 is SYGVKD in the germline V gene. The CDR3 coding sequence is TGTGCCATCAGTGTTACAGCAGTTCACGAAGCTTTCTTT. This sequence encodes CAISVTAVHEAFF.

The chain recombines TRBV15 with TRBJ1-5, with 7 bases fitting TRBD1. The CDR3 sequence is 14 residues long. The V gene end was trimmed by 3 bases and the J gene end by 9 bases; junction bases not matched to a gene: 8. Germline CDR1 LNHNV, CDR2 YYDKDF (reference sequence). CDR3 sequence (DNA): TGTGCCACCAGCAGGTCCTCAGGGGGTCGGCCCCAGCATTTT. This sequence encodes CATSRSSGGRPQHF. The full variable domain, rest sourced from reference TRBV15 and TRBJ1-5, is DAMVIQNPRYQVTQFGKPVTLSCSQTLNHNVMYWYQQKSSQAPKLLFHYYDKDFNNEADTPDNFQSRRPNTSFCFLDIRSPGLGDTAMYLCATSRSSGGRPQHFGDGTRLSIL.

The chain employs TRBV12-3 or TRBV12-4 and TRBJ1-4; D ambiguous. The ends were cut back, 4 bases at V and 8 bases at J, with 11 bases in the middle. The CDR3 is 13 amino acids. In nucleotides, the CDR3 is TGTGCCAGCAGTTGGTCCCTGGGCGAAAAACTGTTTTTT. Translated: CASSWSLGEKLFF.

The rearrangement uses TRBV6-2 or TRBV6-3 and TRBJ2-1; 8 nucleotides line up with TRBD2. The trim removed 5 bases at V and 7 bases at J, leaving 1 base unmatched. Germline CDR1 is MNHEY and CDR2 is SVGEGT. This CDR3 is 12 amino acids long. CDR3 bases: TGTGCCAGCAGTCCGGGGGGGAATGAGCAGTTCTTC. It yields the protein CASSPGGNEQFF.

The chain couples TRBV6-2 or TRBV6-3 to TRBJ2-7, with 9 positions matching TRBD1. V shed 1 base and J 9 bases; nucleotides not matched to a gene: 10. CDR3 size: 15 residues. Germline V gene sequence: CDR1 MNHEY, CDR2 SVGEGT. This CDR3 is CASSYFDGDRAGQYF. The CDR3 DNA reads as TGTGCCAGCAGTTACTTCGATGGGGACAGGGCCGGGCAGTACTTC.

The chain recombines TRBV6-1 with TRBJ2-7; 7 bases are a match to TRBD2. V gave up 4 bases and J gave up 0 bases; unmatched junction bases: 9. This CDR3 is 16 amino acids long. Looked up from germline, CDR1 is MNHNS and CDR2 is SASEGT. DNA for the CDR3: TGTGCCAGCAGTGCCGGGGCTAGCGGACTCTCCTACGAGCAGTACTTC. Translated: CASSAGASGLSYEQYF.